A single sample is the source of the 19 T cell receptor beta chains below, sequenced in a study of patients and donors after allogeneic stem cell transplantation. Via MiXCR, TCRdb re-called the RT-PCR reads, giving one row per CDR3 protein. The table has 4,000 to 5,000 distinct CDR3 sequences, 15% to 20% seen once. The sample consisted of blood, either unsorted or a sorted T cell fraction (not recorded which). The receptors here all came from a human donor who was either an allogeneic HSCT recipient or a stem cell or donor lymphocyte infusion donor (not recorded which). It is not recorded whose cells these are; they may come from a transplant donor.

The sample holds a few counts of this clonotype. The rearrangement links TRBV12-3 or TRBV12-4 to TRBJ2-3; D might be TRBD1 or TRBD2, each matching 5 bases. Trimming left V 6 bases short and J 1 base short, with 20 bases between. This CDR3 spans 17 amino acids. The DNA of the CDR3 is TGTGCCAGCAGCAAACGTGCAGGGCGGGTGGGCACAGATACGCAGTATTTT. It is translated as CASSKRAGRVGTDTQYF.

The rearrangement joins TRBV20-1 to TRBJ1-2; 7 positions agree with TRBD1. Germline CDR1 is DFQATT and CDR2 is SNEGSKA (reference sequence). The CDR3 is 12 residues long. V trimming: 3 bases; J trimming: 5 bases; junction bases outside the gene matches: 3. CDR3 coding DNA: TGCAGTGCTAGTTGGACAGGTTATGGCTACACCTTC. It translates to CSASWTGYGYTF.

The J gene is TRBJ2-1, the V gene TRBV27, with TRBD1 matching 8 bases. V gave up 5 bases and J gave up 4 bases; unmatched junction bases: 7. This CDR3 contains 15 residues. The germline gives CDR1 MNHEY, CDR2 SMNVEV (reference sequence). The CDR3 coding sequence is TGTGCCAGCAGTCTCCGGGACAGGACATACAATGAGCAGTTCTTC. Amino acid sequence: CASSLRDRTYNEQFF.

This clonotype was recorded a few times. The chain is built from TRBV6-2 or TRBV6-3 and TRBJ2-7; 15 bases match TRBD2. The CDR3 runs 15 residues. V shed 3 bases and J 9 bases; nucleotides not matched to a gene: 6. The germline CDR1 and CDR2 sequences are MNHEY and SVGEGT. CDR3 residues: CASSYMGLAGGVQYF. In DNA form, the CDR3 reads TGTGCCAGCAGTTATATGGGACTAGCGGGAGGAGTGCAGTACTTC.

This clonotype was seen a handful of times. The gene calls are TRBV4-2 and TRBJ1-1; D is possibly TRBD1 (6 bases). Per germline, CDR1 LGHNA and CDR2 YNFKEQ. V dropped 10 bases and J dropped 4 bases, with 19 bases sitting between them. The length of the CDR3 is 14 residues. The CDR3 nucleotides read TGTGCCACCCCAAGCCAGGCGGGGGCCACTGAAGCTTTCTTT. It yields the protein CATPSQAGATEAFF.

This clonotype was recorded at least ten times. The chain uses TRBV6-1 and TRBJ1-5; unclear D gene. V was shortened by 6 bases and J by 0 bases, with 12 bases between the two germline ends. Germline loops: CDR1 MNHNS, CDR2 SASEGT. The CDR3 runs to 15 residues. CDR3 sequence: CASSLTGYSNQPQHF. Written as DNA, the CDR3 is TGTGCCAGCAGCCTGACGGGGTATAGCAATCAGCCCCAGCATTTT.

This clonotype was counted only a few times. V gene TRBV28 combines with J gene TRBJ1-3; the D is unclear. The CDR3 is made up of 15 amino acids. CDR1 is MDHEN and CDR2 is SYDVKM in the germline V gene. V gave up 2 bases and J gave up 11 bases, with 19 bases separating them. CDR3 coding DNA: TGTGCCAGCAGTTTACCACTCGGACGAACGGTCGCCATATATTTT. It encodes CASSLPLGRTVAIYF.

Judged by abundance, this clonotype is medium-sized. This chain connects TRBV6-5 to TRBJ2-5; D is ambiguous. The ends were cut back, 1 base at V and 5 bases at J, with 14 bases in the middle. The CDR3 consists of 15 residues. CDR1 and CDR2 from the germline V gene are MNHEY and SVGAGI. The CDR3 DNA sequence: TGTGCCAGCAGTTACTTACGGGCTTCAACCGAGACCCAGTACTTC. Protein sequence: CASSYLRASTETQYF.

Details on this clonotype: This may come from a read error, since a much larger clone is one base off. Because the CDR3 is missing its conserved closing phenylalanine or tryptophan, this is likely a read error. This rearrangement joins TRBV28 to TRBJ2-7; 10 bases are a match to TRBD2. With 5 bases clipped from V and 2 bases from J, the junction kept 9 bases outside the gene matches. The CDR3 is 16 amino acids. In germline, CDR1 is MDHEN, CDR2 SYDVKM. The CDR3 DNA is TGTGCCAGCAGTCCACTGCCTAGCGGGAGCCCCTACGAGCAGTACCTC. Translating it yields CASSPLPSGSPYEQYL.

This clonotype was seen only a few times. This rearrangement joins TRBV19 to TRBJ2-3; either TRBD1 or TRBD2 may fit D (5 bases each). The CDR3 contains 14 residues. Trimming cost V 5 bases and J 5 bases, with 14 bases left between them. Per the germline V gene, CDR1 is LNHDA and CDR2 is SQIVND (reference sequence). The DNA of the CDR3 is TGTGCCAGTAGTTTACGGGACGCCGGAGATACGCAGTATTTT. Translated: CASSLRDAGDTQYF.

This clonotype showed up just once. The rearrangement joins TRBV5-1 to TRBJ2-6, with D possibly matching TRBD2 (5 bases). The CDR3 has 17 residues. Germline values: CDR1 SGHRS, CDR2 YFSETQ. The ends were cut back, 2 bases at V and 0 bases at J, with 12 bases in the middle. The CDR3 loop is CASSFRTGSSGANVLTF. DNA of the CDR3: TGCGCCAGCAGCTTTCGGACTGGATCCTCTGGGGCCAACGTCCTGACTTTC.

The chain recombines TRBV19 with TRBJ1-4; D perhaps matches TRBD1 (5 bases). Germline V gene sequence: CDR1 LNHDA, CDR2 SQIVND (reference sequence). V dropped 3 bases and J dropped 8 bases, with 16 bases sitting between them. This CDR3 comprises 15 residues. Written as DNA, the CDR3 is TGTGCCAGTAGTATTCCCACCAGGGCAGGGGAAAAACTGTTTTTT. Translation gives CASSIPTRAGEKLFF.

V usage is TRBV6-5 and J usage is TRBJ2-7; TRBD2 agrees at 8 bases. With 1 base clipped from V and 5 bases from J, the junction kept 7 bases outside the gene matches. The germline CDR1 and CDR2 sequences are MNHEY and SVGAGI. The CDR3 extends over 15 amino acids. Here the CDR3 reads CASSYWTGGRNEQYF. CDR3 in DNA: TGTGCCAGCAGTTACTGGACGGGAGGGAGGAACGAGCAGTACTTC.

This clonotype has ten or more counts. The V and J genes are TRBV6-5 and TRBJ1-1; D is undetermined. This CDR3 comprises 13 residues. V was pared by 7 bases and J by 1 base, with 10 bases between. Germline values: CDR1 MNHEY, CDR2 SVGAGI. The DNA of the CDR3 is TGTGCCAGCACCTCTTTCACGAACACTGAAGCTTTCTTT. This translates into CASTSFTNTEAFF.

This clonotype was found a few times. This chain links TRBV6-5 with TRBJ1-3; 7 nucleotides line up with TRBD1. V dropped 8 bases and J dropped 1; count of bases not matched to a gene: 14. Per germline, CDR1 MNHEY and CDR2 SVGAGI. The CDR3 length is 17 residues. The CDR3 DNA follows: TGTGCCAGCGAAAAATCCGGGACAGCAAGTTCTGGAAACACCATATATTTT. Translation: CASEKSGTASSGNTIYF.

This clonotype turned up a few times. CDR3 protein: CASSRYAAGGFYEQYF. The CDR3 nucleotides read TGTGCCAGCAGCCGTTATGCGGCGGGAGGATTCTACGAGCAGTACTTC. The chain uses TRBV7-9 and TRBJ2-7, with TRBD2 identical over 8 bases. This CDR3 is 16 amino acids long. Per the germline V gene, CDR1 is SEHNR and CDR2 is FQNEAQ (reference sequence). V dropped 5 bases and J dropped 3; count of bases not matched to a gene: 12.

This sequence joins TRBV14 and TRBJ2-2; 8 nucleotides agree with TRBD2. Germline CDR1 and CDR2: SGHDN and FVKESK. Losses at the gene ends were 3 bases for V and 7 bases for J; bases not matched to a gene: 7. This CDR3 is 15 amino acids long. CDR3 DNA sequence: TGTGCCAGCAGCCAGGAGCTAGCGGGTTTCGGGGAGCTGTTTTTT. Its protein product is CASSQELAGFGELFF.

There are a few counts of this clonotype. The chain uses TRBV10-1 and TRBJ2-5; 12 positions match TRBD2. The CDR3 sequence is 17 residues long. Germline-derived CDR1 and CDR2 are WNHNN and SYGVQD (reference sequence). V trimming: 0 bases; J trimming: 0 bases; junction bases outside the gene matches: 2. CDR3 region: CASSESRLAGDQETQYF. The CDR3 bases are TGCGCCAGCAGTGAGTCGAGACTAGCGGGAGACCAAGAGACCCAGTACTTC.

The rearrangement links TRBV3-1 to TRBJ2-1, with TRBD1 as a possible D gene (5 bases). With 3 bases removed from V and 3 bases from J, the gap between germline ends came to 6 bases. The V gene's germline CDR1 is LGHDT and CDR2 YNNKEL (reference sequence). The CDR3 is 13 residues long. Here the CDR3 reads CASSHRVYNEQFF. CDR3 bases: TGTGCCAGCAGCCACAGGGTCTACAATGAGCAGTTCTTC.